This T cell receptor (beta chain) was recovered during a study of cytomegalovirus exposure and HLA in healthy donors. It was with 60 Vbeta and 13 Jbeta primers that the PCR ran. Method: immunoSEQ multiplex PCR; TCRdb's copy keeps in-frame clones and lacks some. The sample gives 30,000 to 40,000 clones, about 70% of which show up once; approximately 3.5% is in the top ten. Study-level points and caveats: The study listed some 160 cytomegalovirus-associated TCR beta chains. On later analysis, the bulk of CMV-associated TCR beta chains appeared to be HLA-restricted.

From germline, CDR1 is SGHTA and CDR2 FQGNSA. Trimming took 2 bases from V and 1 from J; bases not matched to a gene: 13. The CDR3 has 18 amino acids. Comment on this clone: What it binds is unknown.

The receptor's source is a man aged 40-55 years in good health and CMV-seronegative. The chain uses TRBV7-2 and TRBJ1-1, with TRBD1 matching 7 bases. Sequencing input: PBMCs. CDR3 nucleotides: TGTGCCAGCAGCTTAACGGGACAGATACTCACACCGAACACTGAAGCTTTCTTT. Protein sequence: CASSLTGQILTPNTEAFF.